A single T cell receptor beta chain is shown here with its context. This clonotype was picked up many times. It has no known antigen specificity. No base quality information exists; no much larger clone differs at one position. This specimen comes from a study of T cells in Graves' hyperthyroidism and ophthalmopathy (dated by TCRdb to the late 2010s). With regard to the full study: Peripheral blood samples were taken at initial diagnosis, before any treatment was given. The approximately 100 discovery patients were randomly split 7:3 into training and test sets. The study also compared thyroid tissue and blood T-cell repertoires from about 6 Graves' hyperthyroidism patients. After sampling, hyperthyroidism patients received methimazole starting at 30 mg daily, and ophthalmopathy patients received high-dose intravenous methylprednisolone. Prospective prediction of ophthalmopathy was tested in an independent validation cohort of approximately 19 hyperthyroidism patients and 17 patients who later progressed to ophthalmopathy. To identify distinguishing TCR V-J signatures, a discovery cohort of about 100 patients was used, comprising approximately 40 with Graves' ophthalmopathy and around 60 with stable Graves' hyperthyroidism. TCR Vbeta CDR3 sequencing of around 130 peripheral blood samples (approximately 44 ophthalmopathy, approximately 80 hyperthyroidism and 17 progressor patients) is reported in the paper.

Graves' hyperthyroidism was defined as stable when no progression to ophthalmopathy occurred over 18 months of follow-up. Hyperthyroidism patients were newly diagnosed, with disease duration under 2 months, and aged 18 to 65 years. Exclusion was applied to patients with uncontrolled infections, other autoimmune diseases, pregnancy or lactation. Diagnoses were established on the basis of clinical symptoms, serum thyroxine and TRAb, thyroid ultrasound, and orbital computed tomography. PBMCs were isolated from 10 ml of fresh peripheral blood by Ficoll-Paque density gradient centrifugation. Trizol reagent was used to extract total RNA, and RNA quality was then checked on an Agilent 2100 Bioanalyzer. TCR beta CDR3 regions were amplified from RNA transcripts. For the first round of RT-PCR on the TCR CDR3, the HTBI primer set was used together with the Qiagen OneStep RT-PCR kit. Libraries were constructed in a second round of multiplex PCR, after which size selection and purification were carried out. Paired-end sequencing of the libraries was performed with 100 bp reads on an Illumina HiSeq2000. Turning to the authors' computational methods: Raw data were processed with SOAPnuke, discarding reads with adapters, uncalled bases, mean Phred below 15, or no exact constant-primer or identifier match. COPE v1.2.5 was used to merge high-quality paired reads, and clonotypes were defined as unique nucleotide sequences. Clonotypes were aligned to IMGT TRBV, TRBD and TRBJ reference segments using MiTCR v1.1. Only V-J combinations with frequency above 0.0001, covering about 99% of repertoires, were analysed. A TCS score was defined as the ratio between F50 (clonal expansion) and ExV (chaos), using BLOSUM62-based TCRdist between CDR3 peptides within each V-J. Welch's t-statistics and random forest reduced around 510 V-J features to roughly 13, which were used in a naive Bayes classifier (R e1071). The public sequencing data were trimmed at Q25 with fastp and processed into clonotypes with MiXCR by TCRdb, which kept only in-frame beta chains. Identical CDR3 protein sequences are pooled into one entry, listed with their most common genes and DNA. The V and J calls reflect TCRdb's pipeline rather than the authors' work. The sample has over 300,000 distinct CDR3 sequences on record, approximately 15% of them singletons. Approximately 9.9% of the sample goes to the ten largest clones.

Overall study results and their limits: Sample size was not statistically predetermined, and investigators were not blinded to group allocation. In validation, progression to ophthalmopathy was predicted by the model with nearly 71% sensitivity and under 85% specificity, a median of approximately 6.5 months before onset. Blood samples also contained most of the expanded thyroid clonotypes (frequency above 0.001), which suggests that blood repertoires may reflect thyroid immune responses. Ophthalmopathy was separated from stable hyperthyroidism by a 13 V-J signature model, with over 85% sensitivity and about 81% specificity obtained in cross-validation and 80%/75% obtained in testing.

This sequence originates from a woman aged 60-75 years with Graves' hyperthyroidism. Sequencing input: blood.

The nucleotides are TGTGCCAGCAGTGGGGGGACTAGAGATGAGCAGTTCTTC. It specifies CASSGGTRDEQFF. The V and J segments used are TRBV27 and TRBJ2-1, with 8 junctional bases fitting TRBD2. Including cysteine and phenylalanine, the CDR3 has 13 amino acids. Just the 39-base CDR3 DNA is kept, in frame starting at base 1. The germline V gene (reference sequence) gives CDR1 as MNHEY and CDR2 as SMNVEV. Relative to germline, V is missing 5 bases and J is missing 8 bases, with 5 bases of the junction outside any gene match.